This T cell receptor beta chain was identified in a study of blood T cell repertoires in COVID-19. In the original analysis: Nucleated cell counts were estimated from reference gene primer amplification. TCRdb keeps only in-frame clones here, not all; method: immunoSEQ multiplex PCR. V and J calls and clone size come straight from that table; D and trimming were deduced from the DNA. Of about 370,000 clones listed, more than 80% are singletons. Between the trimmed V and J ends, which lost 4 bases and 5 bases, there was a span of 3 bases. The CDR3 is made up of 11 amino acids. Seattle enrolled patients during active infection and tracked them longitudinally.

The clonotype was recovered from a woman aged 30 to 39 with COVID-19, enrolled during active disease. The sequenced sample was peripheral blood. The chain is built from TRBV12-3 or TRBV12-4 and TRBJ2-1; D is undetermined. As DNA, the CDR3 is TGTGCCAGCAGTTCCAACAATGAGCAGTTCTTC. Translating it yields CASSSNNEQFF.